A single T cell receptor beta chain is shown here with its context. The CDR3 totals 15 residues. Germline CDR1 reads SGHNT; CDR2 reads YYREEE (reference sequence). With 0 bases removed from V and 1 base from J, the gap between germline ends came to 10 bases. These data come from a study of blood T cell repertoires in COVID-19. Profiled with immunoSEQ multiplex PCR; TCRdb holds only in-frame clones, not every one. Seen here are about 210,000 clones, more than 75% observed once, and the top ten hold around 2.7%. Material: peripheral blood. The chain employs TRBV5-4 and TRBJ1-2; unclear D gene. The sequence came from a man aged 60 to 69 with acute or convalescent COVID-19. The CDR3 here is CASSLAGVDNYGYTF. In nucleotides, the CDR3 is TGTGCCAGCAGCTTGGCCGGGGTAGATAACTATGGCTACACCTTC.